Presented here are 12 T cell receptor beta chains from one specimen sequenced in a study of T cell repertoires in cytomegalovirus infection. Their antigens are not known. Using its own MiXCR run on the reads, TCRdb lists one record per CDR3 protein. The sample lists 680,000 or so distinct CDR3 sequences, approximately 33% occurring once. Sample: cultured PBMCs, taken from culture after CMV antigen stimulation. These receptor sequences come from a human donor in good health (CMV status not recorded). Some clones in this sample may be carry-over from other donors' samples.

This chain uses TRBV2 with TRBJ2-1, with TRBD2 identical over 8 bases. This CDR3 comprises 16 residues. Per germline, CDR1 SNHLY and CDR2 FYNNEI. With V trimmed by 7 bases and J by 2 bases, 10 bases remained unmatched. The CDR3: CASTERRTSPYNEQFF. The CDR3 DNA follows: TGTGCCAGCACCGAAAGGCGGACTAGCCCCTACAATGAGCAGTTCTTC.

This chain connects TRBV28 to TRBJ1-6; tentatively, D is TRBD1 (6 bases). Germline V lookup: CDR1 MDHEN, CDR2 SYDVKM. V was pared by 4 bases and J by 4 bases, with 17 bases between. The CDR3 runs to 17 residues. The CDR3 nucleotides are TGTGCCAGCAGTTCCACAGGGATTTTTCGGTATAATTCACCCCTCCACTTT. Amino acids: CASSSTGIFRYNSPLHF.

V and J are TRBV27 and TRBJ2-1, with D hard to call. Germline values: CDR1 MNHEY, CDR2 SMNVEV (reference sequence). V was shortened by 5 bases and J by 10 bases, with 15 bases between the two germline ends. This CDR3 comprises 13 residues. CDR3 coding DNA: TGTGCCAGCAGTCCTAAGGCAGCGCTAGAGCAGTTCTTC. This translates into CASSPKAALEQFF.

CDR3 protein: CASSPSGAPDTQYF. The CDR3 region has the DNA TGTGCCAGCAGTCCATCTGGGGCCCCAGATACGCAGTATTTT. This chain joins TRBV28 and TRBJ2-3; maybe TRBD1 (5 bases). Germline V gene lookup returns CDR1 MDHEN and CDR2 SYDVKM. V shed 5 bases and J shed 4 bases, with 13 bases lying between them. The CDR3 totals 14 residues.

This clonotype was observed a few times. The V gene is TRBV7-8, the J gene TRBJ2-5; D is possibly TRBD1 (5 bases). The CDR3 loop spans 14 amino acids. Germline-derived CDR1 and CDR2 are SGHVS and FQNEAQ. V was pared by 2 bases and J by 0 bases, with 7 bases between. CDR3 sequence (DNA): TGTGCCAGCAGCTTACCAGGGAACCAAGAGACCCAGTACTTC. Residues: CASSLPGNQETQYF.

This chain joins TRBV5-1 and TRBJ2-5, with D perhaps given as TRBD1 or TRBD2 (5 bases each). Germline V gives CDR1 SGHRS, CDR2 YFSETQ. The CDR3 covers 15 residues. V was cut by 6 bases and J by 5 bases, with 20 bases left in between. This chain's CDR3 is CASTPRDGFLETQYF. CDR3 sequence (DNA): TGCGCCAGCACACCACGGGACGGATTTCTCGAGACCCAGTACTTC.

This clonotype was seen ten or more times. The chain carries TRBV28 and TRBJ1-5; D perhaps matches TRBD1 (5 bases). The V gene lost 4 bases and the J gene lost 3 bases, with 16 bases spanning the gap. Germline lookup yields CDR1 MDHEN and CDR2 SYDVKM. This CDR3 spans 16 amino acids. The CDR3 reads CASSSLRQGINQPQHF. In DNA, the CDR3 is TGTGCCAGCAGTTCCCTGCGGCAGGGTATCAATCAGCCCCAGCATTTT.

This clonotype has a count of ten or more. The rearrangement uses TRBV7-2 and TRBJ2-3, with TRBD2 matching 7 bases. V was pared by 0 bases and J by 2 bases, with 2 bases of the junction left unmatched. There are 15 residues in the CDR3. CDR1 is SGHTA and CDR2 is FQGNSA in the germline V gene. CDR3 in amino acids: CASSLAGGFTDTQYF. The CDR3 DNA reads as TGTGCCAGCAGCTTAGCGGGAGGGTTCACAGATACGCAGTATTTT.

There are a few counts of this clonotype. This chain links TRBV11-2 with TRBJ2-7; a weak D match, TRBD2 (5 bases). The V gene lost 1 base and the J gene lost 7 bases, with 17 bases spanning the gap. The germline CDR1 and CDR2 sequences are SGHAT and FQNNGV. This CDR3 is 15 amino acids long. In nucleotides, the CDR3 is TGTGCCAGCAGCTTAGTGGGCAGTTCGGGGTTTGAGCAGTACTTC. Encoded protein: CASSLVGSSGFEQYF.

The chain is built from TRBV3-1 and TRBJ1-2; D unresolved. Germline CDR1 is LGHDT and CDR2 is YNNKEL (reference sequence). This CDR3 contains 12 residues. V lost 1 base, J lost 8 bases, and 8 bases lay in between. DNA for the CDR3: TGTGCCAGCAGCCAAGGACGAGGAGGCTACACCTTC. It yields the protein CASSQGRGGYTF. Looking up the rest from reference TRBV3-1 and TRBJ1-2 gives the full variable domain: DTAVSQTPKYLVTQMGNDKSIKCEQNLGHDTMYWYKQDSKKFLKIMFSYNNKELIINETVPNRFSPKSPDKAHLNLHINSLELGDSAVYFCASSQGRGGYTFGSGTRLTVV.

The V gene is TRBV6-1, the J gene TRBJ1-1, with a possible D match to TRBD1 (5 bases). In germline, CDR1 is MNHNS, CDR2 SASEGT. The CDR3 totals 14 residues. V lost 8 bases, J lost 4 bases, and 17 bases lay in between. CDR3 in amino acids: CASSNGPGTTEAFF. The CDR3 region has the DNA TGTGCCAGCTCAAATGGTCCGGGGACCACTGAAGCTTTCTTT.

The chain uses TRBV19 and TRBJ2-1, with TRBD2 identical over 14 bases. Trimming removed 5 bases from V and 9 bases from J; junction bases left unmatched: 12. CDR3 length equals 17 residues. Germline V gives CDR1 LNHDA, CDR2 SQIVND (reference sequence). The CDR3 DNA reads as TGTGCCAGTAGTCCCCTAGTACCGGGACTAGCGGGAGCTGAGCAGTTCTTC. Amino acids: CASSPLVPGLAGAEQFF.